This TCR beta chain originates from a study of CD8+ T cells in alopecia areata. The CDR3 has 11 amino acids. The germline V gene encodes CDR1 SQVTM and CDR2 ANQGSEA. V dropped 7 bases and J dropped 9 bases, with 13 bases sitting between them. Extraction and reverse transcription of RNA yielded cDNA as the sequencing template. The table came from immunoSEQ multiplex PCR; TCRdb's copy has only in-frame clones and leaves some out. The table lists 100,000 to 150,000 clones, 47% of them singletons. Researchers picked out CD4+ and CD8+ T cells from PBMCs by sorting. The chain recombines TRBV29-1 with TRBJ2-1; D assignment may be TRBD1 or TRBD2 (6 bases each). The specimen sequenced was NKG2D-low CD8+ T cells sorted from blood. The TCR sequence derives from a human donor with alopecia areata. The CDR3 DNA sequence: TGCAGCGCCCCCGGGGGCAGTGAGCAGTTCTTC. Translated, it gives CSAPGGSEQFF.